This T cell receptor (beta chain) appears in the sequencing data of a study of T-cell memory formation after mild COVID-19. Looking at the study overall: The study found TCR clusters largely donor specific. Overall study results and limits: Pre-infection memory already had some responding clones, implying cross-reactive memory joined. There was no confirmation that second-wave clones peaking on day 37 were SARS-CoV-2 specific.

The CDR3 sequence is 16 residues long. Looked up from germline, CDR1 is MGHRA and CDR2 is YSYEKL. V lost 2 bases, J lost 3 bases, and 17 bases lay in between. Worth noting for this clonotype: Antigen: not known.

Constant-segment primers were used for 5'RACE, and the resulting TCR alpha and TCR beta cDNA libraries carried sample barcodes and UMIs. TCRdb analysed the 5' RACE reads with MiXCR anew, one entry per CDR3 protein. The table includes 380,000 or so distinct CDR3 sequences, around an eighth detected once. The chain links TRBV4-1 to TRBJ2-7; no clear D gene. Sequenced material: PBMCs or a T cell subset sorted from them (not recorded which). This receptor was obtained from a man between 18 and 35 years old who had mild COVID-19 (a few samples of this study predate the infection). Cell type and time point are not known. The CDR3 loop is CASSQPAKVLGYEQYF. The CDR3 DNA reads TGCGCCAGCAGCCAACCCGCCAAGGTGCTTGGCTACGAGCAGTACTTC.